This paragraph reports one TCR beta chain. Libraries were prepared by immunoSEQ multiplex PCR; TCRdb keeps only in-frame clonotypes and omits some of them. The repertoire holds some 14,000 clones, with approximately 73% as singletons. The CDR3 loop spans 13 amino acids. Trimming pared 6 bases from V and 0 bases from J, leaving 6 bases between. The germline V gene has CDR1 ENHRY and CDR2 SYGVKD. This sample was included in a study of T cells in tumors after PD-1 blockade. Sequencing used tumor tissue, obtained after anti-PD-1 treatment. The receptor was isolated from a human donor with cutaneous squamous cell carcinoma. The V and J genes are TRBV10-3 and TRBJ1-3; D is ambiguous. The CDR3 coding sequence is TGTGCCATCAGGGGCAACTCTGGAAACACCATATATTTT. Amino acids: CAIRGNSGNTIYF.